A single sample gave rise to the 9 T cell receptor beta chains below, sequenced in a study of T cells in Graves' hyperthyroidism and ophthalmopathy (dated by TCRdb to the late 2010s). The method was multiplex PCR. Sequenced on an Illumina HiSeq 2000. TCR beta CDR3 regions were amplified from RNA transcripts. For the first round of RT-PCR on the TCR CDR3, the HTBI primer set was used together with the Qiagen OneStep RT-PCR kit. Through fastp at Q25 and MiXCR, TCRdb rebuilt clones from the public reads, retaining in-frame beta chains. Entries that share a CDR3 protein sequence are merged under the most common genes and DNA. In this sample the table shows a few hundred thousand distinct CDR3 sequences, 13% of which occur a single time. Around 21% of the sample lies in the top ten. Sequencing was done on a sample of blood. The receptors shown here come from a man aged 30-40 years with Graves' hyperthyroidism that later progressed to Graves' ophthalmopathy.

This clonotype appeared a few times. The chain recombines TRBV30 with TRBJ2-2, with 7 positions matching TRBD2. This CDR3 spans 12 amino acids. The ends lost 8 bases at V and 6 bases at J; junction bases unmatched: 6. From germline, CDR1 is GTSNPN and CDR2 SVGIG (reference sequence). For the CDR3, the DNA is TGTGCCCATGGGAGGGCCCCCGGGGAGCTGTTTTTT. It translates to CAHGRAPGELFF.

This clonotype appeared a few times. The chain is built from TRBV10-3 and TRBJ1-3; D is ambiguous. This CDR3 region has 15 residues. With 9 bases removed from V and 4 bases from J, the gap between germline ends came to 19 bases. The germline V gene encodes CDR1 ENHRY and CDR2 SYGVKD. CDR3 amino acids: CAMRNGSLSGNTIYF. The CDR3 nucleotides are TGTGCCATGAGAAACGGCAGTCTGTCCGGAAACACCATATATTTT.

This chain uses TRBV4-1 with TRBJ2-7, with D perhaps TRBD1 (6 bases). The V and J ends lost 1 base and 0 bases respectively, with 10 bases between them. Germline CDR1 MGHRA, CDR2 YSYEKL. The CDR3 length is 15 residues. As DNA, the CDR3 is TGCGCCAGCAGCCAAGCTCCGGACAGCTCCTACGAGCAGTACTTC. It encodes CASSQAPDSSYEQYF.

This chain links TRBV12-3 or TRBV12-4 with TRBJ2-2; 7 nucleotides align to TRBD2. The V and J ends lost 7 bases and 7 bases, in that order; junction bases with no gene match: 15. The CDR3 extends over 16 amino acids. CDR3 loop: CASTPDGRPRGGELFF. Here the CDR3 DNA reads TGTGCCAGCACCCCAGACGGGAGGCCCCGTGGCGGGGAGCTGTTTTTT.

This clonotype was detected many times. Here the CDR3 DNA reads TGTGCCAGCAGCCCGACAGGGGCATACACAGATACGCAGTATTTT. Translated: CASSPTGAYTDTQYF. This sequence joins TRBV7-9 and TRBJ2-3; TRBD1 agrees at 8 bases. CDR3 length: 15 amino acids. CDR1 SEHNR and CDR2 FQNEAQ come from the germline V gene (reference sequence). Unmatched junction bases numbered 6, after V lost 5 bases and J lost 2 bases.

This clonotype has a handful of counts. The chain combines TRBV7-9 with TRBJ1-4; D gene uncertain. V lost 0 bases, J lost 2 bases, and 4 bases lay in between. The CDR3 totals 14 residues. Looked up from germline, CDR1 is SEHNR and CDR2 is FQNEAQ (reference sequence). The CDR3 nucleotides read TGTGCCAGCAGCTTAGCGGGGACTAATGAAAAACTGTTTTTT. Translated: CASSLAGTNEKLFF.

This sequence joins TRBV7-9 and TRBJ2-3; 9 positions agree with TRBD1. J was trimmed by 1 base and V by 3 bases; bases with no gene match: 5. The CDR3 sequence is 16 residues long. Germline V CDR1 and CDR2: SEHNR, FQNEAQ (reference sequence). CDR3 sequence: CASSFYRDRGTDTQYF. CDR3 DNA sequence: TGTGCCAGCAGCTTCTACAGGGACAGGGGCACAGATACGCAGTATTTT.

This clonotype was detected only a few times. V usage is TRBV24-1 and J usage is TRBJ2-3, with D perhaps TRBD1 (5 bases). Trimming stripped 0 bases from V and 0 bases from J, with 9 bases between. The CDR3 is made up of 16 amino acids. Germline CDR1 reads KGHDR; CDR2 reads SFDVKD. The CDR3 sequence is CATSDLQTGSTDTQYF. The CDR3 DNA reads TGTGCCACCAGTGATTTGCAAACAGGTAGCACAGATACGCAGTATTTT.

The CDR3 region has the DNA TGTGCCAGCAGCTTGGAGCGGTCGGACACCGGGGAGCTGTTTTTT. As protein: CASSLERSDTGELFF. The chain combines TRBV5-5 with TRBJ2-2, with D possibly matching TRBD2 (5 bases). Germline CDR1 and CDR2: SGHKS and YYEKEE (reference sequence). The CDR3 is made up of 15 amino acids. The ends were cut back, 0 bases at V and 3 bases at J, with 9 bases in the middle.